Listed below are T cell receptor beta chains from one sample, sequenced in a study of blood T cell repertoires in COVID-19. Sequencing used immunoSEQ multiplex PCR; TCRdb keeps in-frame clones, though not all of them. Of approximately 170,000 clones in the sample, approximately 79% are singletons; the top ten hold around 2.9%. Source material: peripheral blood. The receptors stem from a woman over 75 with acute or convalescent COVID-19. The CDR3 runs from the conserved cysteine through the conserved F or W. Each record gives: D gene, J gene, CDR3 length, V gene, clone size, CDR3 protein, CDR3 DNA. A D gene is named only where the DNA matches it firmly. Clone size appears in some rows only: once, few, many, or a class for an expanded clone.

NA,TRBJ2-5,14,TRBV10-2,once,CASSEPAGAETQYF,TGCGCCAGCAGTGAGCCCGCTGGGGCCGAGACCCAGTACTTC
TRBD1,TRBJ1-1,17,TRBV3-1/TRBV3-2,NA,CASSQRQGAYRNTEAFF,TGTGCCAGCAGCCAAAGACAGGGGGCCTATCGGAACACTGAAGCTTTCTTT
TRBD2,TRBJ2-1,15,TRBV5-4,NA,CASSGLAGKYNEQFF,TGTGCCAGCAGTGGGCTAGCGGGGAAATACAATGAGCAGTTCTTC
NA,TRBJ2-2,17,TRBV7-6,once,CASSLMSASGNTGELFF,TGTGCCAGCAGCTTAATGTCCGCGAGCGGGAACACCGGGGAGCTGTTTTTT
TRBD1,TRBJ2-2,14,TRBV19,NA,CASQTGGSGGELFF,TGTGCCAGTCAGACAGGGGGCTCGGGCGGGGAGCTGTTTTTT
TRBD2,TRBJ2-3,15,TRBV7-7,NA,CASSPLADPTDTQYF,TGTGCCAGCAGCCCACTAGCGGACCCCACAGATACGCAGTATTTT
NA,TRBJ1-4,14,TRBV7-8,NA,CASSYWEEKEKLFF,TGTGCCAGCAGCTATTGGGAGGAGAAGGAAAAACTGTTTTTT
NA,TRBJ1-5,14,TRBV3-1/TRBV3-2,many,CASSHAGNNQPQHF,TGTGCCAGCAGCCACGCAGGGAACAATCAGCCCCAGCATTTT
NA,TRBJ2-3,14,TRBV5-4,NA,CASSLGGFTDTQYF,TGTGCCAGCAGCTTGGGAGGGTTCACAGATACGCAGTATTTT
NA,TRBJ2-3,15,TRBV7-2,NA,CASSRTAVSTDTQYF,TGTGCCAGCAGCCGCACGGCGGTAAGCACAGATACGCAGTATTTT
NA,TRBJ1-1,16,TRBV19,once,CASSMFNPGWNTEAFF,TGTGCCAGTAGTATGTTTAACCCCGGTTGGAACACTGAAGCTTTCTTT
NA,TRBJ2-3,14,TRBV2,NA,CASKEAGVTDTQYF,TGTGCCAGTAAAGAAGCGGGTGTAACAGATACGCAGTATTTT
NA,TRBJ2-5,13,TRBV7-9,NA,CASSPGSQETQYF,TGTGCCAGCAGCCCAGGATCGCAAGAGACCCAGTACTTC
TRBD2,TRBJ2-1,15,TRBV29-1,NA,CSVGESGRAGNEQFF,TGCAGCGTCGGAGAAAGCGGGAGGGCCGGCAATGAGCAGTTCTTC
TRBD1,TRBJ2-1,15,TRBV24-1,NA,CATSEVQGGVVNLFF,TGTGCCACCAGTGAGGTACAGGGGGGTGTTGTGAATCTGTTCTTC
TRBD1,TRBJ1-2,14,TRBV2,NA,CASKWGDRGTGYTF,TGTGCCAGCAAATGGGGGGACAGGGGGACTGGCTACACCTTC
TRBD2,TRBJ2-1,17,TRBV3-1/TRBV3-2,NA,CASSLPGAGGNYNEQFF,TGTGCCAGCAGCCTACCGGGGGCGGGAGGGAACTACAATGAGCAGTTCTTC
NA,TRBJ1-1,15,TRBV7-2,NA,CASSLMGGGNTEAFF,TGTGCCAGCAGCTTAATGGGGGGGGGAAACACTGAAGCTTTCTTT
TRBD2,TRBJ2-1,17,TRBV6-2/TRBV6-3,NA,CASSYFRTSGRSNEQFF,TGTGCCAGCAGTTACTTCAGGACTAGCGGGAGATCCAATGAGCAGTTCTTC
TRBD1,TRBJ1-5,19,TRBV11-2,NA,CASSSGSGQGPNSNQPQHF,TGTGCCAGCAGCTCCGGTTCGGGACAGGGCCCAAATAGCAATCAGCCCCAGCATTTT
TRBD1,TRBJ2-1,17,TRBV4-2,NA,CASSQDFTGGIYYEQFF,TGTGCCAGCAGCCAAGACTTCACAGGGGGAATATATTATGAGCAGTTCTTC
NA,TRBJ2-7,15,TRBV19,few,CASSITASLRYEQYF,TGTGCCAGTAGTATCACGGCTAGCCTCCGTTACGAGCAGTACTTC
NA,TRBJ1-2,15,TRBV6-5,NA,CASSSPQGSRYGYTF,TGTGCCAGCAGTTCCCCACAGGGTAGTCGCTATGGCTACACCTTC
TRBD2,TRBJ2-3,15,TRBV5-1,NA,CASSYPREVTDTQYF,TGCGCCAGCAGCTATCCACGGGAGGTCACAGATACGCAGTATTTT
TRBD2,TRBJ2-7,15,TRBV27,many,CASTSWTSGIYEQYF,TGTGCCAGCACCTCTTGGACTAGCGGAATCTACGAGCAGTACTTC
NA,TRBJ1-2,15,TRBV12-2,NA,CASRCRDRVGYGYTF,TGTGCAAGTCGCTGCCGAGACAGGGTTGGGTATGGCTACACCTTC
TRBD2,TRBJ2-1,14,TRBV29-1,NA,CSVDPSGSHNEQFF,TGCAGCGTTGATCCCAGCGGGAGCCACAATGAGCAGTTCTTC
NA,TRBJ1-1,14,TRBV7-8,NA,CASSSSDSSSEAFF,TGTGCCAGCAGCTCCTCGGACAGCTCATCTGAAGCTTTCTTT
NA,TRBJ1-1,14,TRBV19,NA,CASSTGQMNTEAFF,TGTGCCAGTAGTACGGGACAAATGAACACTGAAGCTTTCTTT
TRBD2,TRBJ2-1,11,TRBV27,NA,CATCPGLAAFF,TGTGCCACCTGTCCGGGACTAGCGGCGTTCTTC
TRBD2,TRBJ2-1,13,TRBV6-5,NA,CASLASGSSGQFF,TGTGCCAGCCTCGCTAGCGGGAGTTCGGGACAGTTCTTC
NA,TRBJ1-5,13,TRBV27,NA,CASRLHSNQPQHF,TGTGCCAGCAGACTTCATAGCAATCAGCCCCAGCATTTT
NA,TRBJ1-2,17,TRBV28,NA,CASSLSPSWVGVNGYTF,TGTGCCAGCAGTTTATCTCCTTCCTGGGTCGGGGTAAATGGCTACACCTTC
TRBD1,TRBJ1-1,15,TRBV29-1,few,CSVEDRAGGNTEAFF,TGCAGCGTTGAAGATCGGGCAGGGGGGAACACTGAAGCTTTCTTT
NA,TRBJ1-2,14,TRBV27,NA,CASSSRTAHYGYTF,TGTGCCAGCAGTTCACGGACAGCCCACTATGGCTACACCTTC
NA,TRBJ2-7,16,TRBV6-5,NA,CASSYSIAPYAYEQYF,TGTGCCAGCAGTTACTCGATCGCGCCGTACGCCTACGAGCAGTACTTC
NA,TRBJ2-7,13,TRBV27,few,CASSLFLGDEQYF,TGTGCCAGCAGTTTATTCCTAGGGGACGAGCAGTACTTC
TRBD1,TRBJ1-6,19,TRBV2,NA,CASSQGQKIFLSYNSPLHF,TGTGCCAGCAGTCAGGGACAGAAAATATTCCTCTCCTATAATTCACCCCTCCACTTT
NA,TRBJ2-3,13,TRBV4-2,NA,CASSQDRGDTQYF,TGTGCCAGCAGCCAAGACCGGGGAGATACACAGTATTTT
NA,TRBJ2-4,13,TRBV28,NA,CASSQGAKNIQYF,TGTGCCAGCAGTCAGGGGGCCAAAAACATTCAGTACTTC
TRBD1,TRBJ2-1,13,TRBV7-2,NA,CASSRQGQYEQFF,TGTGCCAGCAGCCGACAGGGCCAGTATGAGCAGTTCTTC
NA,TRBJ1-4,14,TRBV30,NA,CAWSVLTTNEKLFF,TGTGCCTGGAGTGTACTTACAACTAATGAAAAACTGTTTTTT
NA,TRBJ1-2,13,TRBV30,NA,CAWSLVGGSGYTF,TGTGCCTGGAGTTTAGTTGGAGGGTCCGGCTACACCTTC
TRBD1,TRBJ2-3,14,TRBV6-2/TRBV6-3,NA,CASSSSTGADTQYF,TGTGCCAGCAGCTCGTCAACAGGGGCAGATACGCAGTATTTT
TRBD1,TRBJ1-5,13,TRBV12-3/TRBV12-4,NA,CASRRTGLQPQHF,TGTGCCAGCAGGAGGACAGGGTTGCAGCCCCAGCATTTT
TRBD2,TRBJ2-7,15,TRBV27,NA,CASSSSSGRPYEQYF,TGTGCCAGCAGTTCATCCAGCGGGAGGCCCTACGAGCAGTACTTC
NA,TRBJ2-1,15,TRBV28,NA,CASSERGRGSNEQFF,TGTGCCAGCAGTGAAAGAGGTCGAGGGTCCAATGAGCAGTTCTTC
TRBD1,TRBJ1-2,11,TRBV19,NA,CASRRQGGYTF,TGTGCCAGTAGGAGACAGGGCGGCTACACCTTC